Presented here are 10 T cell receptor beta chains from one specimen sequenced in a study of blood T cell repertoires in COVID-19. Profiling relied on immunoSEQ multiplex PCR, and the TCRdb table lists in-frame clones only, not all of them. The sample consists of about 280,000 clones, roughly 80% of them appearing once. Sequenced input: PBMCs or T cells enriched from blood (not recorded which). These receptors came from a middle-aged man who had been exposed to COVID-19.

This clone was detected a few times. The V and J genes are TRBV2 and TRBJ1-5; no firm D call. The length of the CDR3 is 14 residues. Germline CDR1 reads SNHLY; CDR2 reads FYNNEI. V gave up 6 bases and J gave up 0 bases, with 9 bases separating them. The CDR3 spells CASREWASNQPQHF. CDR3 bases: TGTGCCAGCAGAGAGTGGGCTAGCAATCAGCCCCAGCATTTT.

In its sample, this clone was seen a few times. V gene TRBV27 combines with J gene TRBJ2-7, with 8 bases aligning to TRBD1. Per the germline V gene, CDR1 is MNHEY and CDR2 is SMNVEV (reference sequence). The CDR3 is 13 residues long. The V and J ends lost 3 bases and 3 bases, in that order; junction bases with no gene match: 1. CDR3 in amino acids: CASSFTGGYEQYF. The CDR3 coding sequence is TGTGCCAGCAGTTTCACAGGGGGCTACGAGCAGTACTTC.

J is TRBJ1-2 and V is TRBV11-1; TRBD1 is a possible D gene (6 bases). Germline lookup yields CDR1 SGHAT and CDR2 FQDESV (reference sequence). The CDR3 is made up of 15 amino acids. V was trimmed by 3 bases and J by 3 bases, leaving 14 bases between them. The CDR3 bases are TGTGCCAGCAGCTTCAGCGGGGGCGCTGACTATGGCTACACCTTC. Protein: CASSFSGGADYGYTF.

V is TRBV9 and J is TRBJ1-2, with 8 bases matching TRBD1. The CDR3 is made up of 15 amino acids. Losses at the gene ends were 0 bases for V and 5 bases for J; bases not matched to a gene: 6. CDR1 is SGDLS and CDR2 is YYNGEE in the germline V gene. Here the CDR3 DNA reads TGTGCCAGCAGCGTAGCTGGGACAGGAAGATATGGCTACACCTTC. It is translated as CASSVAGTGRYGYTF.

The genes are TRBV10-2 and TRBJ2-7; D gene ambiguous. The CDR3 runs 12 residues. V shed 10 bases and J shed 3 bases, with 13 bases lying between them. The germline V gene encodes CDR1 WSHSY and CDR2 SAAADI. CDR3 nucleotides: TGCGCCACCGCCGGGTCGGGCTACGAGCAGTACTTC. Protein: CATAGSGYEQYF.

V gene TRBV10-3 combines with J gene TRBJ2-1, with 8 bases aligning to TRBD2. Germline V gene lookup returns CDR1 ENHRY and CDR2 SYGVKD. CDR3 size: 15 residues. After removal of 4 bases from V and 8 bases from J, the junction contained 10 bases not matched to a gene. CDR3 residues: CAISASGSGSDEQFF. The DNA of the CDR3 is TGTGCCATCAGTGCTTCGGGAAGCGGGAGCGATGAGCAGTTCTTC.

The chain uses TRBV4-1 and TRBJ1-5; 7 bases are shared with TRBD1. The length of the CDR3 is 16 residues. Trimming cost V 6 bases and J 5 bases; bases outside gene matches: 13. Germline CDR1 reads MGHRA; CDR2 reads YSYEKL. CDR3: CASSPYWLQGDQPQHF. CDR3 DNA sequence: TGCGCCAGCAGTCCGTATTGGCTCCAGGGGGATCAGCCCCAGCATTTT.

The chain couples TRBV9 to TRBJ2-3, with 9 bases matching TRBD2. This CDR3 has 16 residues. Germline V gene lookup returns CDR1 SGDLS and CDR2 YYNGEE. Germline trimming cut 3 bases from V and 2 bases from J; bases unmatched to any gene: 7. The CDR3 here is CASSGILAGNTDTQYF. CDR3 coding DNA: TGTGCCAGCAGCGGGATTCTAGCGGGAAACACAGATACGCAGTATTTT.

The chain is built from TRBV29-1 and TRBJ1-1, with D tentatively TRBD1 (6 bases). CDR1 is SQVTM and CDR2 is ANQGSEA in the germline V gene. This CDR3 contains 13 residues. Between the trimmed V and J ends, which lost 7 bases and 10 bases, there was a span of 22 bases. DNA of the CDR3: TGCAGCGGGATTTCAGGGGTCTCAGGAGGAGCTTTCTTT. Translated, it gives CSGISGVSGGAFF.

The V and J genes are TRBV5-1 and TRBJ2-3; TRBD2 aligns across 10 bases. The trim removed 7 bases at V and 4 bases at J, leaving 6 bases unmatched. CDR1 SGHRS and CDR2 YFSETQ come from the germline V gene. The CDR3 runs to 14 residues. The CDR3 DNA reads as TGCGCCAGCGAAGCGGGAGGGGGGGCAGATACGCAGTATTTT. This encodes CASEAGGGADTQYF.